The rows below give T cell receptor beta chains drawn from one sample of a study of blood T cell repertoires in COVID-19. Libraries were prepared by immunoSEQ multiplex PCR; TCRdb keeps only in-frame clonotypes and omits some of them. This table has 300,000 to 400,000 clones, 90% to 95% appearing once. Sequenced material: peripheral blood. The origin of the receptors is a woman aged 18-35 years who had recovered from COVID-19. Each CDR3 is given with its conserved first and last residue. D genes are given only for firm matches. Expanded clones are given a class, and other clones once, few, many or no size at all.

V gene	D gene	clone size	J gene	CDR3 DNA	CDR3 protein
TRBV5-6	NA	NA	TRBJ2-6	TGTGCCAGCAGCTTTTCGCCGGGACAAAAACGAGGGGCCAACGTCCTGACTTTC	CASSFSPGQKRGANVLTF
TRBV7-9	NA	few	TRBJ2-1	TGTGCCAGCAGCTTCCTGTCGGGAGTAAGGGGACACAATGAGCAGTTCTTC	CASSFLSGVRGHNEQFF
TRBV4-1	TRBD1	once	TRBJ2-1	TGCGCCAGCAGCCAAAACCGGGACAGAAGCAACAATGAGCAGTTCTTC	CASSQNRDRSNNEQFF
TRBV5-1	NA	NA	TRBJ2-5	TGCGCCAGCAGCTTGGCTGGGGTTGAGGGAGAGACCCAGTACTTC	CASSLAGVEGETQYF
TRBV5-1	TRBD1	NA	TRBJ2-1	TGCGCCAGCAGCTCGACAGGGTATGAGCAGTTCTTC	CASSSTGYEQFF
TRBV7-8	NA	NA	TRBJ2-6	TGTGCCAGCAGCTCCCGGACACCTACTGGGGCCAACGTCCTGACTTTC	CASSSRTPTGANVLTF
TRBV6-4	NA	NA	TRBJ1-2	TGTGCCAGCAGTGACTTACGTCGGGGCTACACCTTC	CASSDLRRGYTF
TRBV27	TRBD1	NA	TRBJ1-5	TGTGCCAGCAGACGTGGGACAGACAATCAGCCCCAGCATTTT	CASRRGTDNQPQHF
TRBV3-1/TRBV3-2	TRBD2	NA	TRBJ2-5	TGTGCCAGCAGCCGCTACTATGATGGTAGCGGGAGTTCAGAGACCCAGTACTTC	CASSRYYDGSGSSETQYF
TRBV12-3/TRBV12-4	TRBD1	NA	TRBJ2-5	TGTGCCAGCAGGCCCGACAGGGAAGAGACCCAGTACTTC	CASRPDREETQYF
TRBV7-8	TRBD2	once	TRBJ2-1	TGTGCCAGCAGCTTAGGGAGGACTAGCGGAGGTAGTGAGCAGTTCTTC	CASSLGRTSGGSEQFF
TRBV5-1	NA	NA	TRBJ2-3	TGCGCCAGCAGGGGAGGCACAGATACGCAGTATTTT	CASRGGTDTQYF
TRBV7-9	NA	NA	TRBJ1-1	TGTGCCAGCAGCCATAGAGGGCCAGAGCCTGAAGCTTTCTTT	CASSHRGPEPEAFF
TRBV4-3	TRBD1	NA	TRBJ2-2	TGCGCCAGCAGCCAAGATTCACCCACAGGGGGCATAACTGGGGAGCTGTTTTTT	CASSQDSPTGGITGELFF
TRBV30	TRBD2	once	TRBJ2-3	TGTGCCTGGAGTGGGGTACTAGCGGAGAACACAGATACGCAGTATTTT	CAWSGVLAENTDTQYF
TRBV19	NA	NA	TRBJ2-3	TGTGCCAGTAGTAATTTAAATACGCAGTATTTT	CASSNLNTQYF
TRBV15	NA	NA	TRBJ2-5	TGTGCCACCAGCAGAGATCACGGAGAGACCCAGTACTTC	CATSRDHGETQYF
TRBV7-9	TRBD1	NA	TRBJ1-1	TGTGCCGCCGGGACAGGGGGGATGGAAAACACTGAAGCTTTCTTT	CAAGTGGMENTEAFF
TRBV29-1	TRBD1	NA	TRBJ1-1	TGCAGCGTTGGCACTTTGGGACAGACGAACACTGAAGCTTTCTTT	CSVGTLGQTNTEAFF
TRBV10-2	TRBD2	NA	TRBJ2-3	TGCGCCAGCAGTGATACCGGACTAGCGGGAGGGAGCCGAGATACGCAGTATTTT	CASSDTGLAGGSRDTQYF
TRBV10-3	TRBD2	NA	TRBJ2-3	TGTGCCTCTAGCGGGAGTTTAGATACGCAGTATTTT	CASSGSLDTQYF
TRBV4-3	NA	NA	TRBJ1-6	TGCGCCAGCAGCCACGCGGGCAGGAATTCACCCCTCCACTTT	CASSHAGRNSPLHF
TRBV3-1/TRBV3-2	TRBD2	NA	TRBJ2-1	TGTGCCAGCAGCCCCGACGGACTAGCGGGGGACAATGAGCAGTTCTTC	CASSPDGLAGDNEQFF
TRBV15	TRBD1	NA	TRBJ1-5	TGTGCCACCAGCAGGACAGGGTCGATTGGCCAGCCCCAGCATTTT	CATSRTGSIGQPQHF